This T cell receptor beta chain was identified during a study of T cell responses to AZD1222 COVID-19 vaccine. The protocol was immunoSEQ multiplex PCR, while the TCRdb copy is restricted to in-frame clones and leaves out a portion. This repertoire shows 180,000 or so clones, around 94% found once; its top ten account for approximately 0.64%. This CDR3 is built from 16 residues. The V gene's germline CDR1 is MRHNA and CDR2 SNTAGT. Unmatched junction bases numbered 2, after V lost 0 bases and J lost 3 bases. The material sequenced was peripheral blood, taken on day 0 of AZD1222 vaccination. The rearrangement joins TRBV6-4 to TRBJ2-3, with 11 positions matching TRBD1. The clonotype originates from an adult in good health. CDR3 DNA: TGTGCCAGCAGTGACTCAGGGACAGGGGGTACAGATACGCAGTATTTT. This sequence encodes CASSDSGTGGTDTQYF.